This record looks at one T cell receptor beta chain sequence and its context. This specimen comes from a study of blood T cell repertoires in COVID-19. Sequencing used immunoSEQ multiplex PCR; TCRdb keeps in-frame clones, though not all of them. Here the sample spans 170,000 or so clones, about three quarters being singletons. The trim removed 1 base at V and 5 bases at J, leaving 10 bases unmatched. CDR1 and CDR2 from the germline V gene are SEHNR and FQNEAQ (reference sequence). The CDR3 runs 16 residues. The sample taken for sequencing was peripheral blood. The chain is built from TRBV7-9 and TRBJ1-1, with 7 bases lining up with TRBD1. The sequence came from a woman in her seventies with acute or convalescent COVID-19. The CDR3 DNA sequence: TGTGCCAGCAGCTTAGGAGGTCAGGGGGTAGGAACTGAAGCTTTCTTT. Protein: CASSLGGQGVGTEAFF.